The 13 T cell receptor beta chains reported below all come from one sample, sequenced in a study of blood T cell repertoires in COVID-19. Using immunoSEQ multiplex PCR, the repertoire was profiled, and TCRdb retains in-frame clones only, with some absent. The profile shows some 260,000 clones, about 89% of them singletons. The sample was PBMCs or T cells enriched from blood (not recorded which). The receptors here all came from a man aged 40-49 years who had recovered from COVID-19.

This chain uses TRBV7-9 with TRBJ2-7; D perhaps matches TRBD1 (6 bases). CDR3 length equals 15 residues. Germline V gene sequence: CDR1 SEHNR, CDR2 FQNEAQ (reference sequence). V lost 5 bases and J 4 bases, leaving 18 bases between the germline ends. CDR3 sequence reads: CASSAARTASYEQYF. The CDR3 DNA reads TGTGCCAGCAGCGCAGCAAGGACAGCGAGTTACGAGCAGTACTTC.

The gene calls are TRBV9 and TRBJ1-1; D is unresolved. V was clipped by 4 bases and J by 5 bases, with 18 bases between them. Per germline, CDR1 SGDLS and CDR2 YYNGEE. CDR3 length equals 15 residues. The CDR3 loop is CASSKGGKEDTEAFF. Here the CDR3 DNA reads TGTGCCAGCAGCAAAGGAGGGAAGGAAGATACTGAAGCTTTCTTT.

Points on this clone: Other DNA sequences of this sample code for an identical CDR3. V and J are TRBV7-2 and TRBJ1-5; D gene unclear. The CDR3 has 13 residues. V dropped 2 bases and J dropped 2 bases, with 4 bases sitting between them. Germline V gene lookup returns CDR1 SGHTA and CDR2 FQGNSA. As DNA, the CDR3 is TGTGCCAGCAGCTTACAGGGCAATCAGCCCCAGCATTTT. Protein product: CASSLQGNQPQHF.

This clone was observed a single time. The chain couples TRBV7-6 to TRBJ2-3; 8 bases are shared with TRBD1. Trimming at V came to 3 bases and at J to 4 bases, leaving 3 bases not matched to a gene. Germline V lookup: CDR1 SGHVS, CDR2 FNYEAQ. CDR3 length: 14 amino acids. CDR3 DNA sequence: TGTGCCAGCAGCTTTGGACAGGGCGCAGATACGCAGTATTTT. Translated, it gives CASSFGQGADTQYF.

Regarding this clone: Within the sample, other DNA sequences also encode this same CDR3. J is TRBJ1-2 and V is TRBV5-1; 8 positions agree with TRBD1. The length of the CDR3 is 14 residues. Germline values: CDR1 SGHRS, CDR2 YFSETQ. The ends lost 4 bases at V and 4 bases at J; junction bases unmatched: 6. Written as DNA, the CDR3 is TGCGCCAGCAGCCTCGGACAGGGCGGCTATGGCTACACCTTC. Translating gives CASSLGQGGYGYTF.

This clone was seen a handful of times. This rearrangement joins TRBV25-1 to TRBJ2-6; D possibly corresponds to TRBD1 (5 bases). Trimming stripped 3 bases from V and 0 bases from J, with 9 bases between. The CDR3 has 16 residues. Germline loops: CDR1 MGHDK, CDR2 SYGVNS. The CDR3 sequence is CASSEYRSSGANVLTF. The DNA for the CDR3 is TGTGCCAGCAGTGAGTACAGGAGCTCTGGGGCCAACGTCCTGACTTTC.

The chain has TRBV2 and TRBJ1-3, with D unresolved. Germline CDR1 and CDR2: SNHLY and FYNNEI. The ends were cut back, 10 bases at V and 1 base at J, with 14 bases in the middle. CDR3 length: 14 residues. The DNA of the CDR3 is TGTGCCACACGGTCGGGTTTTTCTGGAAACACCATATATTTT. This gives the protein CATRSGFSGNTIYF.

The rearrangement uses TRBV5-1 and TRBJ2-1, with TRBD2 identical over 7 bases. CDR3 length: 14 residues. V dropped 0 bases and J dropped 5; count of bases not matched to a gene: 2. From germline, CDR1 is SGHRS and CDR2 YFSETQ. The CDR3 DNA reads as TGCGCCAGCAGCTTGGTAAGCGGGAACAATGAGCAGTTCTTC. It encodes CASSLVSGNNEQFF. Filled out from reference TRBV5-1 and TRBJ2-1, the complete variable domain reads KAGVTQTPRYLIKTRGQQVTLSCSPISGHRSVSWYQQTPGQGLQFLFEYFSETQRNKGNFPGRFSGRQFSNSRSEMNVSTLELGDSALYLCASSLVSGNNEQFFGPGTRLTVL.

Written as DNA, the CDR3 is TGTGCCAGTAGTTTGGGGACTAGCGGGGCATATGAGCAGTTCTTC. Amino acid sequence: CASSLGTSGAYEQFF. The chain has TRBV19 and TRBJ2-1; 13 bases fit TRBD2. CDR1 is LNHDA and CDR2 is SQIVND in the germline V gene (reference sequence). With V trimmed by 5 bases and J by 8 bases, 6 bases remained unmatched. This CDR3 is built from 15 residues.

The V and J genes are TRBV7-3 and TRBJ2-2, with D maybe TRBD1 (6 bases). The CDR3 runs 19 residues. Trimming took off 5 bases at V and 0 bases at J, with 22 bases between the two ends. Germline V gives CDR1 SGHTA, CDR2 FQGTGA. CDR3: CASSLVPWGTGSNTGELFF. In DNA, the CDR3 is TGTGCCAGCAGCCTAGTCCCCTGGGGTACAGGGTCGAACACCGGGGAGCTGTTTTTT.

The rearrangement uses TRBV7-3 and TRBJ2-7; D is undetermined. The V and J ends lost 3 bases and 4 bases respectively, with 10 bases between them. The CDR3 is 13 amino acids. Germline V gene lookup returns CDR1 SGHTA and CDR2 FQGTGA. The CDR3 DNA is TGTGCCAGCAGCTTCAAGCCGGGTTACGAGCAGTACTTC. It encodes CASSFKPGYEQYF.

The table lists this clone with a count of one. The chain couples TRBV24-1 to TRBJ2-2; weak D call: TRBD1 (5 bases). Between the trimmed V and J ends, which lost 5 bases and 5 bases, there was a span of 8 bases. CDR3 size: 13 residues. The germline CDR1 and CDR2 sequences are KGHDR and SFDVKD. The CDR3 DNA reads TGTGCCACCAGTGTGACAGAGACCGGGGAGCTGTTTTTT. Protein: CATSVTETGELFF.

This clone was observed a few times. The CDR3 region has the DNA TGTGCCAGCAGCGTAGGCCCCGCGGGACTGACGAACACTGAAGCTTTCTTT. It codes for CASSVGPAGLTNTEAFF. The chain employs TRBV9 and TRBJ1-1, with a tentative D call TRBD1 (5 bases). The CDR3 covers 17 residues. With 0 bases removed from V and 1 base from J, the gap between germline ends came to 16 bases. Germline V gene data show CDR1 as SGDLS and CDR2 as YYNGEE.